Each of the 10 T cell receptor beta chains below was sequenced from the same sample in a study of cytomegalovirus exposure and HLA in healthy donors. 13 Jbeta primers and 60 Vbeta primers were used for the PCR. Profiled with immunoSEQ multiplex PCR; TCRdb holds only in-frame clones, not every one. This table has about 80,000 clones, roughly 65% appearing once. Sequences were obtained from PBMCs. These receptor sequences come from a male donor in good health and CMV-seropositive.

V is TRBV6-6 and J is TRBJ1-5; the match to TRBD1 covers 8 bases. V lost 2 bases to trimming and J lost 5 bases; unmatched junction nucleotides: 2. The germline gives CDR1 MNHNY, CDR2 SVGAGI (reference sequence). The CDR3 totals 14 residues. CDR3 nucleotides: TGTGCCAGCAGTTACGGGACAGGACATCAGCCCCAGCATTTT. This gives the protein CASSYGTGHQPQHF.

The chain employs TRBV11-2 and TRBJ2-7, with D unclear. The CDR3 is 14 residues long. From germline, CDR1 is SGHAT and CDR2 FQNNGV. V was pared by 0 bases and J by 3 bases, with 9 bases between. CDR3 region: CASSLDPGGYEQYF. CDR3 in DNA: TGTGCCAGCAGCTTAGATCCCGGCGGCTACGAGCAGTACTTC.

This clone has a handful of counts. The J gene is TRBJ1-5, the V gene TRBV13; D possibly corresponds to TRBD1 (5 bases). Germline CDR1 and CDR2: PRHDT and FYEKMQ (reference sequence). Deletions cut 7 bases from V and 4 bases from J, with 14 bases between. This CDR3 comprises 14 residues. CDR3 DNA sequence: TGTGCCAGCACCTTGGGGGAGGGGAATCAGCCCCAGCATTTT. It is translated as CASTLGEGNQPQHF. Variable domain in full (rest from reference TRBV13 and TRBJ1-5): AAGVIQSPRHLIKEKRETATLKCYPIPRHDTVYWYQQGPGQDPQFLISFYEKMQSDKGSIPDRFSAQQFSDYHSELNMSSLELGDSALYFCASTLGEGNQPQHFGDGTRLSIL.

The V gene is TRBV7-6, the J gene TRBJ2-6; 7 nucleotides align to TRBD1. The trim removed 5 bases at V and 0 bases at J, leaving 4 bases unmatched. CDR3 length: 16 amino acids. Germline CDR1 and CDR2: SGHVS and FNYEAQ. CDR3 in amino acids: CASSPRTGSGANVLTF. DNA for the CDR3: TGTGCCAGCAGCCCTCGGACAGGCTCTGGGGCCAACGTCCTGACTTTC.

The chain joins TRBV30 to TRBJ2-3; D gene unclear. The germline gives CDR1 GTSNPN, CDR2 SVGIG (reference sequence). Trimming took off 7 bases at V and 2 bases at J, with 10 bases between the two ends. The CDR3 has 12 amino acids. The CDR3 loop reads CALDGSTDTQYF. CDR3 DNA: TGTGCCTTAGACGGGTCCACAGATACGCAGTATTTT.

In this sample, this clone turned up a few times. The V and J genes are TRBV6-5 and TRBJ1-1; a weak D match, TRBD1 (6 bases). CDR1 and CDR2 from the germline V gene are MNHEY and SVGAGI. Trimming removed 6 bases at V and 1 base at J, with 15 bases between. The CDR3 runs 15 residues. CDR3 residues: CASRVSGTRNTEAFF. The DNA of the CDR3 is TGTGCCAGCAGGGTTTCCGGGACAAGGAACACTGAAGCTTTCTTT.

Comments on this clone: The junction differs from germline at one of its ends, possibly a read error. The chain is built from TRBV9 and TRBJ1-2; the D gene is possibly TRBD1 (5 bases). The CDR3 is 12 residues long. Germline CDR1 is SGDLS and CDR2 is YYNGEE. The chain's CDR3 is CASSVGDSGYPF. CDR3 nucleotides: TGTGCCAGCAGCGTAGGGGACTCCGGCTACCCCTTC.

This rearrangement joins TRBV6-1 to TRBJ1-2; perhaps TRBD1 as D (5 bases). The CDR3 is 14 amino acids. V gave up 4 bases and J gave up 0 bases, with 9 bases separating them. Germline lookup yields CDR1 MNHNS and CDR2 SASEGT. The chain's CDR3 is CASSAGLSNYGYTF. CDR3 nucleotide sequence: TGTGCCAGCAGTGCGGGACTTTCTAACTATGGCTACACCTTC.

This chain connects TRBV9 to TRBJ2-7, with 10 bases fitting TRBD1. CDR3 length: 13 amino acids. The trim removed 3 bases at V and 6 bases at J, leaving 3 bases unmatched. CDR1 SGDLS and CDR2 YYNGEE come from the germline V gene. The CDR3 loop reads CASSGDRGREQYF. Written as DNA, the CDR3 is TGTGCCAGCAGCGGGGACAGGGGCCGCGAGCAGTACTTC.

This chain uses TRBV13 with TRBJ2-3, with a weak D call TRBD2 (5 bases). Trimming cost V 5 bases and J 0 bases, with 9 bases left between them. Germline V gene sequence: CDR1 PRHDT, CDR2 FYEKMQ (reference sequence). The CDR3 sequence is 14 residues long. In DNA, the CDR3 is TGTGCCAGCAGCAGTAGCGCTAGCACAGATACGCAGTATTTT. Its translation: CASSSSASTDTQYF.